Described below is a single TCR beta chain sequence and its context. The data originate from a study of blood T cell repertoires in COVID-19. In the original processing: Amplification from reference gene primers served as the basis for estimated nucleated cell counts. The table came from immunoSEQ multiplex PCR; TCRdb's copy has only in-frame clones and leaves some out. Clone size and V and J calls were adopted from that table, with D and trimming inferred from the DNA. This table has about 440,000 clones, approximately 90% appearing once. Looked up from germline, CDR1 is LGHNA and CDR2 is YNFKEQ. Deletions cut 1 base from V and 0 bases from J, with 12 bases between. This CDR3 is built from 16 residues.

Material for sequencing was peripheral blood. V is TRBV4-2 and J is TRBJ1-2; D is uncertain. The TCR sequence derives from a woman between 25 and 40 years old with acute or convalescent COVID-19. CDR3 DNA sequence: TGTGCCAGCAGCCAAGCGGCGGGCTTAACTAACTATGGCTACACCTTC. Translated: CASSQAAGLTNYGYTF.